The source of this T cell receptor (beta chain) is a study of T cell responses to AZD1222 COVID-19 vaccine (dated by TCRdb to the early 2020s). Turning to the overall study: AZD1222 recipients given second doses at about 4 weeks or at about 12 weeks were pooled, since spike-specific TCR depth and breadth were not found to differ between the two schedules. Enrollment into the trials was organized by age into subgroups of 18-55, 56-69 and 70-plus years, and those subgroups contained roughly 150, 30 and 60 TCR-sequenced participants, respectively. TCR sequencing was performed for 230 to 250 trial participants, of whom around 200 were given two doses of AZD1222 and some 25 were given two doses of MenACWY control vaccine.

To note about this clone: Its antigen remains unidentified. Base qualities are not recorded, but no much larger clone differs from it by a single base.

Overall study outcomes, separate from this receptor: Vaccine-associated CD4 TCRs spanned the whole spike protein, with dominant responses in regions 160-218 and 743-854. Because no day 14 peak-response samples were available, repertoires were characterized only after the peak T cell response. The 56-69-year group was small, and its depth increase did not reach significance, likely because of low power. Participants were mostly white British and included more females than males, and it was suggested by the authors that clonal diversity may have been underestimated. Reportedly, close to half of the unique spike-specific TCRs recognized epitopes lying outside the regions that are mutated in the B.1.351 and B.1.1.7 variants. A significant rise in spike-specific TCR breadth and depth was observed after two AZD1222 doses relative to day 0 and relative to MenACWY recipients. Only 5 to 7 AZD1222 recipients were SARS-CoV-2 seropositive at baseline, limiting conclusions about previously exposed vaccinees.

The sample's time point, from its label and the paper: baseline before first vaccination. The vaccinee samples were drawn from two UK trials, COV001 and COV002, one of which was a single-blind randomized controlled phase 2/3 trial testing AZD1222 (ChAdOx1 nCoV-19) in healthy adults. For TCRbeta chain sequencing, PBMC samples were collected from trial participants at day 0 and at day 28 after the second dose. From the cysteine up to the phenylalanine, the CDR3 has a length of 15 residues. CDR3 DNA is the only sequence kept; it has 45 bases, read in frame from the first base. From the germline V gene (reference sequence), CDR1 is SGHAT and CDR2 is FQDESV. The trim is 1 base for V and 6 bases for J, with a gap of 14 bases between the germline ends. The CDR3 regions of human TCRbeta chains were analyzed by immunosequencing. The published analysis was carried out like this. TCRs in the repertoires were compared against a reference library of SARS-CoV-2-specific TCRs that had been generated with the MIRA antigen-specificity platform. Breadth was defined as the fraction of unique TCRs that were SARS-CoV-2-associated. Depth was defined as the fraction of total T cells that were SARS-CoV-2-associated. Using the MIRA data, every spike-specific TCR was mapped to the spike region that the TCR reacted to and assigned to either a CD4 or a CD8 class. Log10-transformed breadth and depth values were compared by one-way ANOVA with Sidak's multiple comparisons tests. The immuneACCESS repertoire file appears here via TCRdb, limited to in-frame rearrangements. These files lack a portion of the clones; in checked studies, under half of the deficit traces to unresolved V genes, and the cause of the others is not known. That table supplies the V and J calls and clone size; D and trimming were determined from the DNA. This sample lists roughly 150,000 clones; about nine tenths were detected once. The ten largest make up roughly 1.9% of the sample.

The source of this sequence is an adult in good health. The sample was peripheral blood, taken on day 0 of AZD1222 vaccination. The chain is encoded by TRBV11-1 joined to TRBJ2-3; a weak D assignment points to TRBD2 (5 bases agree). The CDR3 protein is CASSLGPQLGDTQYF. The DNA is as follows: TGTGCCAGCAGCTTAGGTCCCCAACTAGGGGATACGCAGTATTTT.